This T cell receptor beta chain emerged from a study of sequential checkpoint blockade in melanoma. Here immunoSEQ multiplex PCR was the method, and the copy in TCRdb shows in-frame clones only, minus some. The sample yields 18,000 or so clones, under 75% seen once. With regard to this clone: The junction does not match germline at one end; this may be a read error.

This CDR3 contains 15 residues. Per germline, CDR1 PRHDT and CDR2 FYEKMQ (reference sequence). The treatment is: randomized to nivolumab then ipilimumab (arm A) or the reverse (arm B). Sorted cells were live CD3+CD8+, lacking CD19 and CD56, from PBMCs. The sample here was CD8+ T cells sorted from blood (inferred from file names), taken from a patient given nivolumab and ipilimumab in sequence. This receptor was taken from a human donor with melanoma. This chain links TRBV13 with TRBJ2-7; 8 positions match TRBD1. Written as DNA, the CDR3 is TGCGCCAGCAGCCCGAGCGCGACAGGGGCCTACGAGCAGTACTTC. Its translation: CASSPSATGAYEQYF.